This passage covers 25 T cell receptor beta chains from one sample sequenced in a study of T cell responses to AZD1222 COVID-19 vaccine. Profiling relied on immunoSEQ multiplex PCR, and the TCRdb table lists in-frame clones only, not all of them. The data show about 97,000 clones, over 75% seen once. Specimen: peripheral blood, collected on day 0 of AZD1222 vaccination. The source of these receptors is an adult in good health.

The CDR3 DNA follows: TGCGCCAGCAGCGTCGACGGGTATGGCTACACCTTC. Protein: CASSVDGYGYTF. V and J are TRBV5-1 and TRBJ1-2; D unresolved. Looked up from germline, CDR1 is SGHRS and CDR2 is YFSETQ. The CDR3 is 12 amino acids. The V gene lost 4 bases and the J gene lost 5 bases, with 9 bases spanning the gap.

The V call is TRBV2, the J call TRBJ2-2; D is unresolved. CDR3 length: 16 amino acids. Trimming shortened V by 2 bases and J by 10 bases, and 20 bases separated the two germline ends. Germline CDR1 SNHLY, CDR2 FYNNEI. CDR3 sequence reads: CASSERADKRLEELFF. The CDR3 bases are TGTGCCAGCAGTGAAAGGGCAGACAAACGATTGGAGGAGCTGTTTTTT.

The V call is TRBV27, the J call TRBJ2-7; the D is unclear. Deletions cut 2 bases from V and 2 bases from J, with 7 bases between. Germline V gene lookup returns CDR1 MNHEY and CDR2 SMNVEV (reference sequence). CDR3 length: 13 amino acids. CDR3 residues: CASSLGQTYEQYF. In DNA form, the CDR3 reads TGTGCCAGCAGTTTAGGTCAAACCTACGAGCAGTACTTC.

CDR3 DNA: TGCGCCAGCAGCCAAGACCCTAGACAGGGTGGAGAGCAGTTCTTC. It is translated as CASSQDPRQGGEQFF. The chain has TRBV4-3 and TRBJ2-1; 7 positions agree with TRBD1. Trimming cost V 0 bases and J 10 bases; bases outside gene matches: 9. In germline, CDR1 is LGHNA, CDR2 YSLEER. This CDR3 has 15 amino acids.

V gene TRBV11-3 combines with J gene TRBJ2-7; D gene uncertain. The CDR3 extends over 13 amino acids. CDR1 and CDR2 from the germline V gene are SGHNT and YENEEA. V was cut by 6 bases and J by 2 bases, with 11 bases left in between. The CDR3, as DNA: TGTGCCAGCAGTGGCAGGCGGCCCTACGAGCAGTACTTC. This sequence encodes CASSGRRPYEQYF.

The chain recombines TRBV6-5 with TRBJ1-2; TRBD1 agrees at 8 bases. Germline loops: CDR1 MNHEY, CDR2 SVGAGI. Trimming at V came to 5 bases and at J to 4 bases, leaving 9 bases not matched to a gene. The CDR3 length is 15 residues. Here the CDR3 reads CASSPQGGLGYGYTF. The CDR3 nucleotides are TGTGCCAGCAGTCCACAGGGGGGTCTCGGCTATGGCTACACCTTC.

CDR3 sequence (DNA): TGTGCCAGCAGCCCCCGGAGGGGGGCGAAAACAAAAGGGGATCAGCCCCAGCATTTT. Translated, it gives CASSPRRGAKTKGDQPQHF. The chain has TRBV7-9 and TRBJ1-5; TRBD1 is a possible D gene (6 bases). Per the germline V gene, CDR1 is SEHNR and CDR2 is FQNEAQ (reference sequence). V lost 5 bases and J 5 bases, leaving 28 bases between the germline ends. This CDR3 contains 19 residues.

This clone is a singleton in its sample. The rearrangement uses TRBV7-2 and TRBJ1-2; D is unresolved. CDR1 and CDR2 from the germline V gene are SGHTA and FQGNSA. V lost 1 base and J 0 bases, leaving 9 bases between the germline ends. The CDR3 spans 15 residues. The CDR3 DNA sequence: TGTGCCAGCAGCTTAGAGTCGATAGCTAACTATGGCTACACCTTC. Protein: CASSLESIANYGYTF.

J is TRBJ2-7 and V is TRBV5-1, with D hard to call. V lost 0 bases to trimming and J lost 5 bases, with 9 bases between them. CDR1 and CDR2 from the germline V gene are SGHRS and YFSETQ. The CDR3 extends over 13 amino acids. CDR3 loop: CASSLVPPDEQYF. The CDR3 bases are TGCGCCAGCAGCTTGGTACCACCCGACGAGCAGTACTTC.

This chain uses TRBV11-2 with TRBJ2-1; 8 bases line up with TRBD1. Trimming removed 4 bases from V and 0 bases from J; junction bases left unmatched: 2. The CDR3 is made up of 15 amino acids. Per the germline V gene, CDR1 is SGHAT and CDR2 is FQNNGV. CDR3 in DNA: TGTGCCAGCAGCTCCACAGGGGGCTCCTACAATGAGCAGTTCTTC. Its translation is CASSSTGGSYNEQFF.

The chain has TRBV10-3 and TRBJ1-5, with a possible D match to TRBD1 (5 bases). V shed 3 bases and J shed 4 bases, with 10 bases lying between them. Germline loops: CDR1 ENHRY, CDR2 SYGVKD. CDR3 length equals 14 residues. The CDR3 sequence: CAISERQGNQPQHF. The CDR3 DNA sequence: TGTGCCATCAGTGAACGGCAGGGTAATCAGCCCCAGCATTTT.

The CDR3 DNA reads TGTGCCAGCAGCGTAGGTCAGGGGGCTAGGCTGTTTTTT. Its translation is CASSVGQGARLFF. The chain has TRBV9 and TRBJ2-2; TRBD1 aligns across 8 bases. This CDR3 is built from 13 residues. The V gene's germline CDR1 is SGDLS and CDR2 YYNGEE. V lost 0 bases, J lost 13 bases, and 5 bases stayed unmatched.

This clone was counted once. The V call is TRBV7-3, the J call TRBJ1-1; no clear D gene. V lost 8 bases and J lost 0, with 10 bases in between. Per the germline V gene, CDR1 is SGHTA and CDR2 is FQGTGA. The CDR3 has 13 amino acids. CDR3 residues: CASQAGLNTEAFF. The DNA of the CDR3 is TGTGCCAGCCAAGCTGGGCTGAACACTGAAGCTTTCTTT.

This clone was counted between two and nine times. The chain combines TRBV19 with TRBJ1-6, with D hard to call. This CDR3 spans 14 amino acids. With 9 bases removed from V and 3 bases from J, the gap between germline ends came to 12 bases. Germline V gene data show CDR1 as LNHDA and CDR2 as SQIVND (reference sequence). CDR3 DNA: TGTGCCAGCACCCGGGCGAGCTATAATTCACCCCTCCACTTT. This encodes CASTRASYNSPLHF.

The chain carries TRBV6-5 and TRBJ2-5, with unresolved D. Germline values: CDR1 MNHEY, CDR2 SVGAGI. Trimming stripped 2 bases from V and 1 base from J, with 8 bases between. The CDR3 is made up of 14 amino acids. CDR3 DNA sequence: TGTGCCAGCAGTTACAGGTCGATCCAAGAGACCCAGTACTTC. This encodes CASSYRSIQETQYF.

The V gene is TRBV12-3 or TRBV12-4, the J gene TRBJ1-6, with unresolved D. V was trimmed by 3 bases and J by 4 bases, leaving 4 bases between them. This CDR3 comprises 13 residues. The CDR3 DNA is TGTGCCAGCAGTTTGAGTTATAATTCACCCCTCCACTTT. It encodes CASSLSYNSPLHF.

The V gene is TRBV18, the J gene TRBJ2-2, with D possibly called TRBD1 or TRBD2 (5 bases each). The germline V and J ends were trimmed by 2 bases and 2 bases, with 12 bases remaining between them. Germline V gene lookup returns CDR1 KGHSH and CDR2 LQKENI. The CDR3 is made up of 16 amino acids. The CDR3 DNA reads TGTGCCAGCTCACCAAGTGGGACGGGAAACACCGGGGAGCTGTTTTTT. Its translation is CASSPSGTGNTGELFF.

The chain combines TRBV10-3 with TRBJ2-2, with 12 positions matching TRBD2. V lost 6 bases and J lost 2; bases outside the gene matches: 7. This CDR3 has 17 residues. Germline CDR1 is ENHRY and CDR2 is SYGVKD. CDR3 in amino acids: CAIRPTSGGPNTGELFF. The DNA for the CDR3 is TGTGCCATCAGGCCGACTAGCGGGGGACCAAACACCGGGGAGCTGTTTTTT.

This clone was seen a few times. V is TRBV6-5 and J is TRBJ1-4; D remains ambiguous. CDR3 length: 15 amino acids. V gave up 6 bases and J gave up 8 bases, with 19 bases separating them. The V gene's germline CDR1 is MNHEY and CDR2 SVGAGI. The CDR3 loop is CASSPSWSEAEKLFF. The CDR3, as DNA: TGTGCCAGCAGCCCAAGCTGGTCGGAAGCGGAAAAACTGTTTTTT.

The rearrangement uses TRBV5-5 and TRBJ1-2; 7 bases are shared with TRBD1. There are 15 residues in the CDR3. Unmatched junction bases numbered 2, after V lost 0 bases and J lost 0 bases. Germline V gene data show CDR1 as SGHKS and CDR2 as YYEKEE (reference sequence). CDR3 sequence: CASSLAGQANYGYTF. CDR3 in DNA: TGTGCCAGCAGCTTGGCAGGACAGGCTAACTATGGCTACACCTTC.

The chain is built from TRBV5-1 and TRBJ2-7; weak D call: TRBD1 (5 bases). CDR1 is SGHRS and CDR2 is YFSETQ in the germline V gene. CDR3 length equals 13 residues. V was clipped by 0 bases and J by 12 bases, with 16 bases between them. CDR3 nucleotides: TGCGCCAGCAGCTTGGGACCCAGGGAAGTGGCGTACTTC. Its translation is CASSLGPREVAYF.

The chain is built from TRBV6-5 and TRBJ1-6, with D perhaps matching TRBD1 (5 bases). V lost 4 bases and J lost 8, with 12 bases in between. Germline V gene sequence: CDR1 MNHEY, CDR2 SVGAGI. The CDR3 has 14 residues. The DNA of the CDR3 is TGTGCCAGCAGTTGGGACTTCTACGATTCACCCCTCCACTTT. Translating it yields CASSWDFYDSPLHF.

The chain couples TRBV13 to TRBJ2-1, with D uncertain. The CDR3 has 12 residues. The V end was cut by 4 bases, the J end by 8 bases, with 9 bases between. Germline-derived CDR1 and CDR2 are PRHDT and FYEKMQ (reference sequence). The CDR3 bases are TGTGCCAGCAGCTGGGGAAGACATGAGCAGTTCTTC. This sequence encodes CASSWGRHEQFF.

This chain connects TRBV7-2 to TRBJ2-7, with D possibly called TRBD1 or TRBD2 (5 bases each). Germline values: CDR1 SGHTA, CDR2 FQGNSA. V gave up 5 bases and J gave up 1 base, with 15 bases separating them. The CDR3 sequence is 15 residues long. In DNA form, the CDR3 reads TGTGCCAGCAGCCCTCAGGGTGGCGGGTCCTACGAGCAGTACTTC. It specifies CASSPQGGGSYEQYF. Supplemented by reference TRBV7-2 and TRBJ2-7, the full variable domain reads GAGVSQSPSNKVTEKGKDVELRCDPISGHTALYWYRQSLGQGLEFLIYFQGNSAPDKSGLPSDRFSAERTGGSVSTLTIQRTQQEDSAVYLCASSPQGGGSYEQYFGPGTRLTVT.

V gene TRBV18 combines with J gene TRBJ1-5, with 7 bases that match TRBD1. CDR3 size: 13 residues. Trimming took 3 bases from V and 6 from J; bases not matched to a gene: 2. CDR1 KGHSH and CDR2 LQKENI come from the germline V gene. The CDR3 sequence is CASSPDRSQPQHF. The CDR3 region has the DNA TGTGCCAGCTCACCGGACAGGAGTCAGCCCCAGCATTTT.